This T cell receptor (beta chain) was captured by sequencing in a study of T-cell memory formation after mild COVID-19. One entry per CDR3 protein, called by TCRdb with MiXCR from the 5' RACE reads. The sample lists about 200,000 distinct CDR3 sequences, 15% to 20% occurring once. The V end lost 4 bases, the J end lost 7 bases, and 20 bases lay between the germline ends. Per germline, CDR1 SGDLS and CDR2 YYNGEE. The CDR3 contains 15 residues. This clonotype has more than one count but fewer than ten. The sample was PBMCs or a T cell subset sorted from them (not recorded which). The receptor comes from an adult woman who had mild COVID-19 (a few samples of this study predate the infection). Cell type and time point are not known. The rearrangement links TRBV9 to TRBJ1-1; no clear D. CDR3: CASSPPTGRFGEAFF. The CDR3 bases are TGTGCCAGCAGCCCCCCCACGGGGAGGTTTGGTGAAGCTTTCTTT.